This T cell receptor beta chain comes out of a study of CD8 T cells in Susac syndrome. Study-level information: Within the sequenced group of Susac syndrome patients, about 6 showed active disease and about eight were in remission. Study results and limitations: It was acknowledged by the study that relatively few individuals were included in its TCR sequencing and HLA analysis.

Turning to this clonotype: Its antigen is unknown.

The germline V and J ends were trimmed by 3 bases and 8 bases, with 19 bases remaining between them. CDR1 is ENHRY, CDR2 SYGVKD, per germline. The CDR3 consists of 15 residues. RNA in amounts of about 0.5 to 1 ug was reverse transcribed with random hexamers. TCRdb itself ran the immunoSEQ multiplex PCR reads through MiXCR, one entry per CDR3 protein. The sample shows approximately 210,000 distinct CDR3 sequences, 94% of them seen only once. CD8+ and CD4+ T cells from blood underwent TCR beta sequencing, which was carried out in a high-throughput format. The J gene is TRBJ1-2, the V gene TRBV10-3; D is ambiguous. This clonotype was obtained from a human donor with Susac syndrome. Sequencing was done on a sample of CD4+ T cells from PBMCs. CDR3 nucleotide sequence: TGTGCCATCAGTGAAAAGCCAGGAGGCACGAGCGGCTACACCTTC. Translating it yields CAISEKPGGTSGYTF.